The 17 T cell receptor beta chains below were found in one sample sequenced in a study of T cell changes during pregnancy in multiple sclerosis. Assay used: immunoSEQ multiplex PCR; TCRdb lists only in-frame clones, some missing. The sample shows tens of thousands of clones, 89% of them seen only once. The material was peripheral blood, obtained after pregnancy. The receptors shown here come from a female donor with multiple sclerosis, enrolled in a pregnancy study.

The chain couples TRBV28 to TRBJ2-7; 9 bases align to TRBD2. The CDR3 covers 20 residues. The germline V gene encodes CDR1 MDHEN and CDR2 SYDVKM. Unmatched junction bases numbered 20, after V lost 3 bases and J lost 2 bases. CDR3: CASSFPPASGEQLYPYEQYF. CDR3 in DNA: TGTGCCAGCAGTTTCCCCCCGGCTAGCGGGGAACAACTCTATCCCTACGAGCAGTACTTC.

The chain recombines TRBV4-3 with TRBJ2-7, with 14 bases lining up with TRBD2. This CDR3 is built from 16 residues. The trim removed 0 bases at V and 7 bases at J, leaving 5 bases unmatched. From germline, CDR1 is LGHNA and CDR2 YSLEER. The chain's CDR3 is CASSQEVRLAGGEQYF. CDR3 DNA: TGCGCCAGCAGCCAAGAGGTCCGACTAGCGGGGGGGGAGCAGTACTTC.

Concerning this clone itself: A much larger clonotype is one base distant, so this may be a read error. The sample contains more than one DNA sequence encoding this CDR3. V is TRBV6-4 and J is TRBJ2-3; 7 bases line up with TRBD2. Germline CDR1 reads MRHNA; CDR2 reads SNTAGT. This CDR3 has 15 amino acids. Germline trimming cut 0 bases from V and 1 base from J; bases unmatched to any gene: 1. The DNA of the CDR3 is TGTGCCAGCAGTGACTCGAGCGGGGGCACAGATACGCAGTATTTT. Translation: CASSDSSGGTDTQYF.

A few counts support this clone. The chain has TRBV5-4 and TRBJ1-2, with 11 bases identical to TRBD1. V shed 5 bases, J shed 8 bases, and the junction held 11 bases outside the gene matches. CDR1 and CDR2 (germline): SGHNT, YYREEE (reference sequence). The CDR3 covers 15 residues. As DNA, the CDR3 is TGTGCCAGCAGACAAGCCGGGACAGGGGGACACGGCTACACCTTC. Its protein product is CASRQAGTGGHGYTF. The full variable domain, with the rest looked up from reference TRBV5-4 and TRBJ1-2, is ETGVTQSPTHLIKTRGQQVTLRCSSQSGHNTVSWYQQALGQGPQFIFQYYREEENGRGNFPPRFSGLQFPNYSSELNVNALELDDSALYLCASRQAGTGGHGYTFGSGTRLTVV.

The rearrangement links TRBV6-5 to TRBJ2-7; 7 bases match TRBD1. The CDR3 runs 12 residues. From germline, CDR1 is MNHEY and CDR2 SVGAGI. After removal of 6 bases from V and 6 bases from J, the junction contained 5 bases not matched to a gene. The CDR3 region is CASRADRLEQYF. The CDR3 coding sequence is TGTGCCAGCAGGGCGGACAGGCTCGAGCAGTACTTC.

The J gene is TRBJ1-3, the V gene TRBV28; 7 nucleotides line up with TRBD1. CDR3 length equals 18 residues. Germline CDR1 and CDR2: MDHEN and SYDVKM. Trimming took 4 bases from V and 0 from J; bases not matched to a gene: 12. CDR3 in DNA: TGTGCCAGCAGTTCTCCCCGGGCCGAGGGGGCCTCTGGAAACACCATATATTTT. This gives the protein CASSSPRAEGASGNTIYF. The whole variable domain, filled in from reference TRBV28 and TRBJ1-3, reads DVKVTQSSRYLVKRTGEKVFLECVQDMDHENMFWYRQDPGLGLRLIYFSYDVKMKEKGDIPEGYSVSREKKERFSLILESASTNQTSMYLCASSSPRAEGASGNTIYFGEGSWLTVV.

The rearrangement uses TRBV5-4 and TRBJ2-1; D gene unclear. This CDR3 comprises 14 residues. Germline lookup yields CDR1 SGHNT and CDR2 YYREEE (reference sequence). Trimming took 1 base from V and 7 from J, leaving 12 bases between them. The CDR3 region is CASSLSSGQNEQFF. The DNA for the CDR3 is TGTGCCAGCAGCTTGTCTTCGGGTCAGAATGAGCAGTTCTTC.

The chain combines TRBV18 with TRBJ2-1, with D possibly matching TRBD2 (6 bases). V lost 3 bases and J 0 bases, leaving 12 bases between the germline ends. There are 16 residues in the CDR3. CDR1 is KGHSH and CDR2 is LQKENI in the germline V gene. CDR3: CASSPGLPSSYNEQFF. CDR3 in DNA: TGTGCCAGCTCACCGGGACTCCCAAGCTCCTACAATGAGCAGTTCTTC.

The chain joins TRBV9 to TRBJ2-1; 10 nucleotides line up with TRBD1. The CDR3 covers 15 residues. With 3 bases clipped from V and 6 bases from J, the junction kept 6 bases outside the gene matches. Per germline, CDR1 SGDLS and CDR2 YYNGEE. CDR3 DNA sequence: TGTGCCAGCAGCGCTGGGACAGGGGAGGGCAATGAGCAGTTCTTC. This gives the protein CASSAGTGEGNEQFF.

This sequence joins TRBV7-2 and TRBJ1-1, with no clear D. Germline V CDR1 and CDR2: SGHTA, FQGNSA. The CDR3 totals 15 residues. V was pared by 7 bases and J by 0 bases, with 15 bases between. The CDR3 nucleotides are TGTGCCAGCACCATGCTTTCAGGCATGAACACTGAAGCTTTCTTT. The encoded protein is CASTMLSGMNTEAFF.

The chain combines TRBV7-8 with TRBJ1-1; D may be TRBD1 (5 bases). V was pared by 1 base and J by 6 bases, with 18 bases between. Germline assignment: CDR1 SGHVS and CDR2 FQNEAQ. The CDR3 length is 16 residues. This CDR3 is CASSLGPGTFNPEAFF. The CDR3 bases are TGTGCCAGCAGCTTAGGTCCCGGGACTTTCAACCCTGAAGCTTTCTTT. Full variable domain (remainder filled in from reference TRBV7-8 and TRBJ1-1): GAGVSQSPRYKVAKRGQDVALRCDPISGHVSLFWYQQALGQGPEFLTYFQNEAQLDKSGLPSDRFFAERPEGSVSTLKIQRTQQEDSAVYLCASSLGPGTFNPEAFFGQGTRLTVV.

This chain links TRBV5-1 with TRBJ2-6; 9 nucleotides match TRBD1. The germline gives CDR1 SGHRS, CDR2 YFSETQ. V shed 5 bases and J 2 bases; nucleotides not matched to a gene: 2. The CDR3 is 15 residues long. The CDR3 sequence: CASRQGAAGANVLTF. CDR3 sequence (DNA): TGCGCCAGCAGACAGGGGGCTGCTGGGGCCAACGTCCTGACTTTC. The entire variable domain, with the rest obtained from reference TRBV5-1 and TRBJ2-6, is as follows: KAGVTQTPRYLIKTRGQQVTLSCSPISGHRSVSWYQQTPGQGLQFLFEYFSETQRNKGNFPGRFSGRQFSNSRSEMNVSTLELGDSALYLCASRQGAAGANVLTFGAGSRLTVL.

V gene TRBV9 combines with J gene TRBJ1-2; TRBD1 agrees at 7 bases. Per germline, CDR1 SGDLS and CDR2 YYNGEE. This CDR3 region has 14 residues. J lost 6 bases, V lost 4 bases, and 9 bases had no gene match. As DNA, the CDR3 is TGTGCCAGCAGCACCTCTTCCGGGACAGATGGCTACACCTTC. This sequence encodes CASSTSSGTDGYTF.

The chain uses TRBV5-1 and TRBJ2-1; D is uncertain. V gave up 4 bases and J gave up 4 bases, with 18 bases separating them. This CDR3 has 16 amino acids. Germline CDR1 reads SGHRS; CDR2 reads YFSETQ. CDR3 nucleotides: TGCGCCAGCAGCGAGCTTCCAGGTATCTCATACAATGAGCAGTTCTTC. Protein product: CASSELPGISYNEQFF. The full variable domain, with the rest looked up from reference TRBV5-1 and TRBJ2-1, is KAGVTQTPRYLIKTRGQQVTLSCSPISGHRSVSWYQQTPGQGLQFLFEYFSETQRNKGNFPGRFSGRQFSNSRSEMNVSTLELGDSALYLCASSELPGISYNEQFFGPGTRLTVL.

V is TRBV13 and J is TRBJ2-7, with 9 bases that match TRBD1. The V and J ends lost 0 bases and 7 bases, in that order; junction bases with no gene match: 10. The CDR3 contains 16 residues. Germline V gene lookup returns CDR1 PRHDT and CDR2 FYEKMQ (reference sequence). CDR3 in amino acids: CASSLGTGGGGWEQYF. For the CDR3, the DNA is TGTGCCAGCAGCTTAGGTACAGGGGGCGGGGGCTGGGAGCAGTACTTC.

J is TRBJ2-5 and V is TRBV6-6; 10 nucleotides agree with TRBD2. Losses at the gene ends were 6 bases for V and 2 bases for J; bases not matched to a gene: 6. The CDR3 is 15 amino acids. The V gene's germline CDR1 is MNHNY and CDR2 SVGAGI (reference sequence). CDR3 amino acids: CASRVAGGLQETQYF. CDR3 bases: TGTGCCAGCAGGGTAGCGGGGGGCCTACAAGAGACCCAGTACTTC.

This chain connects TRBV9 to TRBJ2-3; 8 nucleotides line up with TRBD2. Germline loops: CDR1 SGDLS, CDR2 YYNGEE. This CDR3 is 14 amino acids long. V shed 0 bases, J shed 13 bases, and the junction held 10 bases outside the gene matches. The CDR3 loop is CASSVGSGDLSEYF. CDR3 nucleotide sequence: TGTGCCAGCAGCGTAGGTAGCGGGGACCTCTCGGAGTATTTT.